Below, 19 T cell receptor beta chains from the same sample are listed, as sequenced in a study of blood T cell repertoires in COVID-19. Profiled with immunoSEQ multiplex PCR; TCRdb holds only in-frame clones, not every one. The table shows about 140,000 clones, with under 85% occurring only once. Sequencing used peripheral blood. All receptors derive from a human donor in a cohort sampled during active COVID-19.

This chain joins TRBV7-8 and TRBJ1-2, with 7 bases fitting TRBD1. V lost 3 bases, J lost 6 bases, and 7 bases stayed unmatched. The CDR3 sequence is 14 residues long. The germline CDR1 and CDR2 sequences are SGHVS and FQNEAQ. CDR3 sequence: CASSFDQGEDGYTF. DNA for the CDR3: TGTGCCAGCAGCTTCGACCAGGGGGAGGATGGCTACACCTTC.

The chain employs TRBV7-9 and TRBJ2-5; D not resolved. Germline V gene sequence: CDR1 SEHNR, CDR2 FQNEAQ (reference sequence). Trimming left V 5 bases short and J 5 bases short, with 12 bases between. The CDR3 sequence is 13 residues long. The CDR3 coding sequence is TGTGCCAGCAGCCACCGAGTGAAGGAGACCCAGTACTTC. Amino acids: CASSHRVKETQYF.

The chain combines TRBV7-3 with TRBJ2-1; 7 nucleotides align to TRBD1. V lost 5 bases and J lost 3; bases outside the gene matches: 19. Looked up from germline, CDR1 is SGHTA and CDR2 is FQGTGA. The CDR3 has 19 residues. The CDR3 region is CASSPRPSGGQRVYNEQFF. For the CDR3, the DNA is TGTGCCAGCAGCCCCCGTCCCTCTGGGGGACAGCGTGTCTACAATGAGCAGTTCTTC.

The chain employs TRBV12-5 and TRBJ2-3, with a tentative D call TRBD2 (6 bases). CDR1 is LGHNT and CDR2 is FRNRAP in the germline V gene. This CDR3 is 18 amino acids long. Trimming stripped 6 bases from V and 0 bases from J, with 22 bases between. The CDR3 DNA follows: TGTGCTAGTGGCCCCAACCACGGGAGTCTTGGGAGCACAGATACGCAGTATTTT. Its translation: CASGPNHGSLGSTDTQYF.

The chain has TRBV7-2 and TRBJ1-3, with 11 nucleotides matching TRBD1. The CDR3 length is 17 residues. Germline V lookup: CDR1 SGHTA, CDR2 FQGNSA. The V and J ends lost 4 bases and 1 base, in that order; junction bases with no gene match: 6. The CDR3 loop is CASSSRGQGASGNTIYF. The CDR3 nucleotides read TGTGCCAGCAGCTCCCGCGGACAGGGGGCTTCTGGAAACACCATATATTTT.

The CDR3 region is CASSQPDGISYEQYF. CDR3 DNA: TGCGCCAGCAGCCAACCTGACGGGATCTCCTACGAGCAGTACTTC. The V call is TRBV4-1, the J call TRBJ2-7; D is possibly TRBD2 (5 bases). This CDR3 contains 15 residues. Germline CDR1 MGHRA, CDR2 YSYEKL. Between the trimmed V and J ends, which lost 2 bases and 0 bases, there was a span of 11 bases.

The chain links TRBV5-1 to TRBJ2-7; D gene uncertain. Germline V CDR1 and CDR2: SGHRS, YFSETQ. V was pared by 0 bases and J by 1 base, with 8 bases between. This CDR3 is 14 amino acids long. For the CDR3, the DNA is TGCGCCAGCAGCTTGGATCTAAGATCCTACGAGCAGTACTTC. Amino acids: CASSLDLRSYEQYF.

V is TRBV18 and J is TRBJ2-7; 9 bases map to TRBD1. V lost 3 bases to trimming and J lost 4 bases; unmatched junction nucleotides: 4. The CDR3 sequence is 14 residues long. The germline V gene encodes CDR1 KGHSH and CDR2 LQKENI. CDR3 in amino acids: CASSPGTGTYEQYF. In DNA, the CDR3 is TGTGCCAGCTCACCCGGGACAGGGACTTACGAGCAGTACTTC.

This chain connects TRBV21-1 to TRBJ2-1; the table assigns TRBD2, which was not confirmed against the DNA. TRBV21-1 is a pseudogene segment. CDR3 size: 18 residues. This CDR3 is CATGGLAGEEGTYNEQFF. The CDR3, as DNA: TGTGCCACGGGAGGGCTAGCGGGAGAGGAAGGCACCTACAATGAGCAGTTCTTC.

The chain is built from TRBV5-1 and TRBJ2-7, with 7 bases aligning to TRBD2. The length of the CDR3 is 14 residues. Looked up from germline, CDR1 is SGHRS and CDR2 is YFSETQ. Trimming removed 1 base from V and 4 bases from J; junction bases left unmatched: 5. For the CDR3, the DNA is TGCGCCAGCAGCTTGTCGCAGGGAGGGTACGAGCAGTACTTC. Its protein product is CASSLSQGGYEQYF.

The chain employs TRBV28 and TRBJ1-2; possible D gene TRBD1, 6 bases. CDR1 MDHEN and CDR2 SYDVKM come from the germline V gene. V was shortened by 5 bases and J by 6 bases, with 16 bases between the two germline ends. The CDR3 consists of 14 residues. CDR3 residues: CASSADSVVDGYTF. The CDR3 coding sequence is TGTGCCAGCAGTGCGGACAGTGTTGTAGATGGCTACACCTTC.

The CDR3 bases are TGTGCCAGCAGCCTTCGACTAGCGGTTAGCACAGATACGCAGTATTTT. Encoded protein: CASSLRLAVSTDTQYF. J is TRBJ2-3 and V is TRBV7-2; 9 bases are shared with TRBD2. The CDR3 loop spans 16 amino acids. Losses at the gene ends were 5 bases for V and 0 bases for J; bases not matched to a gene: 6. Germline values: CDR1 SGHTA, CDR2 FQGNSA.

V usage is TRBV18 and J usage is TRBJ2-1; TRBD2 might be the D (6 bases). Germline assignment: CDR1 KGHSH and CDR2 LQKENI. Deletions cut 6 bases from V and 14 bases from J, with 17 bases between. The CDR3 runs to 12 residues. CDR3 protein: CASSQSGEVKFF. The CDR3, as DNA: TGTGCCAGCTCCCAGTCGGGGGAGGTTAAGTTCTTC.

J is TRBJ1-1 and V is TRBV9; 10 bases agree with TRBD1. Germline loops: CDR1 SGDLS, CDR2 YYNGEE. J gave up 4 bases and V 0 bases, and 3 bases lay outside the gene matches. The CDR3 runs 15 residues. This CDR3 reads CASSVEWTGGTEAFF. Here the CDR3 DNA reads TGTGCCAGCAGCGTAGAGTGGACAGGGGGCACTGAAGCTTTCTTT.

This chain joins TRBV27 and TRBJ1-2; 7 positions match TRBD1. CDR3 length: 16 residues. V gave up 3 bases and J gave up 5 bases; unmatched junction bases: 12. Germline assignment: CDR1 MNHEY and CDR2 SMNVEV (reference sequence). The DNA of the CDR3 is TGTGCCAGCAGTTTTTCCACCGGACAGGTTTTTTATGGCTACACCTTC. It codes for CASSFSTGQVFYGYTF.

The rearrangement uses TRBV7-2 and TRBJ2-2; D remains ambiguous. Per germline, CDR1 SGHTA and CDR2 FQGNSA. The V gene lost 3 bases and the J gene lost 2 bases, with 13 bases spanning the gap. This CDR3 spans 16 amino acids. CDR3 nucleotides: TGTGCCAGCAGCTTTTTTCTAGGCTCAAACACCGGGGAGCTGTTTTTT. Translating gives CASSFFLGSNTGELFF. The whole variable domain, remainder taken from reference TRBV7-2 and TRBJ2-2, is GAGVSQSPSNKVTEKGKDVELRCDPISGHTALYWYRQSLGQGLEFLIYFQGNSAPDKSGLPSDRFSAERTGGSVSTLTIQRTQQEDSAVYLCASSFFLGSNTGELFFGEGSRLTVL.

In its sample, this clone was seen many times. This rearrangement joins TRBV5-1 to TRBJ1-4, with D uncertain. Per the germline V gene, CDR1 is SGHRS and CDR2 is YFSETQ. The germline V and J ends were trimmed by 0 bases and 7 bases, with 4 bases remaining between them. The CDR3 is made up of 12 amino acids. CDR3 coding DNA: TGCGCCAGCAGCTTGGGAGGTGAAAAACTGTTTTTT. Protein sequence: CASSLGGEKLFF. Using reference TRBV5-1 and TRBJ1-4 for the parts outside the CDR3, the full variable domain is KAGVTQTPRYLIKTRGQQVTLSCSPISGHRSVSWYQQTPGQGLQFLFEYFSETQRNKGNFPGRFSGRQFSNSRSEMNVSTLELGDSALYLCASSLGGEKLFFGSGTQLSVL.

The chain uses TRBV7-9 and TRBJ2-3; possibly TRBD1 for D (6 bases). The germline gives CDR1 SEHNR, CDR2 FQNEAQ (reference sequence). The V end lost 1 base, the J end lost 3 bases, and 11 bases lay between the germline ends. This CDR3 has 15 residues. CDR3 coding DNA: TGTGCCAGCAGCTTAGAAGGCAGGGGTACAGATACGCAGTATTTT. Translating it yields CASSLEGRGTDTQYF.

This chain uses TRBV7-9 with TRBJ2-1, with a tentative D call TRBD1 (6 bases). The germline gives CDR1 SEHNR, CDR2 FQNEAQ (reference sequence). The CDR3 is 14 amino acids. V dropped 3 bases and J dropped 5 bases, with 11 bases sitting between them. Here the CDR3 reads CASSFRRTDNEQFF. The CDR3 DNA reads as TGTGCCAGCAGCTTCCGGCGGACAGACAATGAGCAGTTCTTC.